This T cell receptor beta chain stems from a study of early T cells in non-severe SARS-CoV-2 infection. For the study at large: The chains were unpaired, and the sequenced material was bulk RNA from unsorted whole blood. General study points: Anti-spike CD8 specificities were favored by VDJdb matching, whose results missed private and CD4 specificities.

Molecules of cDNA were individually given unique molecular identifiers that were attached to them. TCRdb called the 5' RACE reads again in MiXCR, with one record for every CDR3 protein. The sample shows some 42,000 distinct CDR3 sequences, roughly 6.2% of them seen only once. This clonotype was counted at least ten times. Its antigen is unknown. The CDR3 has 15 residues. V gave up 5 bases and J gave up 1 base, with 11 bases separating them. Germline V CDR1 and CDR2: SGHAT, FQDESV (reference sequence). The chain uses TRBV11-1 and TRBJ2-2; a possible D gene is TRBD1 (6 bases). This TCR derives from an adult who was a healthcare worker with PCR-confirmed SARS-CoV-2 infection or an uninfected control (not recorded which). This specimen consisted of whole blood, obtained at baseline. The CDR3 nucleotides are TGTGCCAGCAGCCCGCGGACAGTGAACACCGGGGAGCTGTTTTTT. Translated, it gives CASSPRTVNTGELFF. Based on the CDR3 plus reference TRBV11-1 and TRBJ2-2, the full variable domain is EAEVAQSPRYKITEKSQAVAFWCDPISGHATLYWYRQILGQGPELLVQFQDESVVDDSQLPKDRFSAERLKGVDSTLKIQPAELGDSAMYLCASSPRTVNTGELFFGEGSRLTVL.